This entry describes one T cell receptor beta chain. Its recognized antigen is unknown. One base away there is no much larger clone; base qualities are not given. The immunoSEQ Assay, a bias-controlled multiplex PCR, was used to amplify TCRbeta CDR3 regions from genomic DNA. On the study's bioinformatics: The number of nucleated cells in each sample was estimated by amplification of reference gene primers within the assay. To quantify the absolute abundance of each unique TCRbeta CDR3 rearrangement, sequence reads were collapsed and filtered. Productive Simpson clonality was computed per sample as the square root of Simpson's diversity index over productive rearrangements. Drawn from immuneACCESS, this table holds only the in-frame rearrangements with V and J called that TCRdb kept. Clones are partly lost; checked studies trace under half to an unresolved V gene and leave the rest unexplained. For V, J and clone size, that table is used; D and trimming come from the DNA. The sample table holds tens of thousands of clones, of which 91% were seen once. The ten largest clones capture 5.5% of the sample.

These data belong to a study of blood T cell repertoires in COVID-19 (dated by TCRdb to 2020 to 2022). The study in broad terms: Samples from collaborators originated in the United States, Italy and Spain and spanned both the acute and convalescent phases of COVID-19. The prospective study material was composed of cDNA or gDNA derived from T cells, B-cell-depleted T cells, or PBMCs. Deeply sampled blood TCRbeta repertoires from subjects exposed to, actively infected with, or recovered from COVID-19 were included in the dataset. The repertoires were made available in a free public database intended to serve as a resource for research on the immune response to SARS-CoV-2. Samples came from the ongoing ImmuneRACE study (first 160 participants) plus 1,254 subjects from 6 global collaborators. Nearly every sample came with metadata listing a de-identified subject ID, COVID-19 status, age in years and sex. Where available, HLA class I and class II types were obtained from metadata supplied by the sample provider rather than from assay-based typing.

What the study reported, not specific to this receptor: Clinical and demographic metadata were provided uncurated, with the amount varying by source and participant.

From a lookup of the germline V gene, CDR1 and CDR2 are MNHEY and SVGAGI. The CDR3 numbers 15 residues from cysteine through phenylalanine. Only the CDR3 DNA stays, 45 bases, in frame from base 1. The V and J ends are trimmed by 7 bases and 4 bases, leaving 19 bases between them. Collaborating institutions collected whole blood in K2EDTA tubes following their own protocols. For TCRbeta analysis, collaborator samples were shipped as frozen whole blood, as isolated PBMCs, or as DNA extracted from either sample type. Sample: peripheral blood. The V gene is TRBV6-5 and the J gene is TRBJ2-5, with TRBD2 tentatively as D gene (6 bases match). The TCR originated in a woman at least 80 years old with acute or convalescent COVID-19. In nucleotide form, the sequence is TGTGCCAGCAAATCCCTCCCCGGGGGTCCAGAGACCCAGTACTTC. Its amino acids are CASKSLPGGPETQYF.